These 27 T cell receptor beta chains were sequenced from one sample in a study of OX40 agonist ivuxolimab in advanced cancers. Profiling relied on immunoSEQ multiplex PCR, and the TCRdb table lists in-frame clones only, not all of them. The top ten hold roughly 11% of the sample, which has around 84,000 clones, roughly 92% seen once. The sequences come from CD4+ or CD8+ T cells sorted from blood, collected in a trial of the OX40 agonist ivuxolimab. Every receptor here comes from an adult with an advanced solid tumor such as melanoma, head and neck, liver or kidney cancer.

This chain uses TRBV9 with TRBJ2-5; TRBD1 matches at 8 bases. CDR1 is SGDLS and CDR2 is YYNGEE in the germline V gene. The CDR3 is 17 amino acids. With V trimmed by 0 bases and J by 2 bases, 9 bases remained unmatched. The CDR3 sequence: CASSVGADREHQETQYF. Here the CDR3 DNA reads TGTGCCAGCAGCGTAGGAGCGGACAGGGAACATCAAGAGACCCAGTACTTC.

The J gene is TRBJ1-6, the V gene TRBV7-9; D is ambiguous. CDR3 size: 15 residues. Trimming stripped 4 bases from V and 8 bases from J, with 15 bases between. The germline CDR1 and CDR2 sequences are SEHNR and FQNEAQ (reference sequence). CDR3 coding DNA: TGTGCCAGCAGCTCGACGATAGGGCGACATTCACCCCTCCACTTT. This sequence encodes CASSSTIGRHSPLHF.

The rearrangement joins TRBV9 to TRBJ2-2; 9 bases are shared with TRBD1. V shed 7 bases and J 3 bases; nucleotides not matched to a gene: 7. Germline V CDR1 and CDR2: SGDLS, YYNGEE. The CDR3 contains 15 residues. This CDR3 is CASGSGQGDTGELFF. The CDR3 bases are TGTGCCAGCGGATCGGGACAGGGCGACACCGGGGAGCTGTTTTTT.

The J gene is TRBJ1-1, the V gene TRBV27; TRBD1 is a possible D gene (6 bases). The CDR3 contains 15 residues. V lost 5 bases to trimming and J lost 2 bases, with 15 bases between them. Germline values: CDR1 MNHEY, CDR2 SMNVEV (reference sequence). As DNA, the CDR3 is TGTGCCAGCAGTCCACTCGGACAGACCAACACTGAAGCTTTCTTT. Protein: CASSPLGQTNTEAFF.

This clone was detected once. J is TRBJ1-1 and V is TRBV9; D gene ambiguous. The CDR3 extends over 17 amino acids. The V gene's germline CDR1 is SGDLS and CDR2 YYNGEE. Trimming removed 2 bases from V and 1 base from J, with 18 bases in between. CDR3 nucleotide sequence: TGTGCCAGCAGCGTTGAAGTCAACATGCACCAGAACACTGAAGCTTTCTTT. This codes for CASSVEVNMHQNTEAFF.

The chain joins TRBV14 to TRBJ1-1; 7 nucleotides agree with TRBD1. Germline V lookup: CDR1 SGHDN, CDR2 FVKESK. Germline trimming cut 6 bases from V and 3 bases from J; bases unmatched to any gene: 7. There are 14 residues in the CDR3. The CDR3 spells CASRDGTAHTEAFF. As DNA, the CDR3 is TGTGCCAGCAGGGACGGGACAGCGCACACTGAAGCTTTCTTT.

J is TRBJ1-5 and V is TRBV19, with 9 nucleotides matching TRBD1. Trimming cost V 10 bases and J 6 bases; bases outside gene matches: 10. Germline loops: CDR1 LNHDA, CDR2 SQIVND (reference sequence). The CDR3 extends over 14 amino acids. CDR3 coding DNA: TGTGCCACTCCTAAAGGGGACAGGGCTCAGCCCCAGCATTTT. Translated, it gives CATPKGDRAQPQHF.

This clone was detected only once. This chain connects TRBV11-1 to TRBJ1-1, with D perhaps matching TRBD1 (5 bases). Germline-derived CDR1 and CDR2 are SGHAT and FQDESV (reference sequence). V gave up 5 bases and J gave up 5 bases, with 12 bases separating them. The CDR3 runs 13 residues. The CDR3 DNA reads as TGTGCCAGCAGCCCAGGGACGGTAACTGAAGCTTTCTTT. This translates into CASSPGTVTEAFF. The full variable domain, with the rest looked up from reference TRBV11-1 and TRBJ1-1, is EAEVAQSPRYKITEKSQAVAFWCDPISGHATLYWYRQILGQGPELLVQFQDESVVDDSQLPKDRFSAERLKGVDSTLKIQPAELGDSAMYLCASSPGTVTEAFFGQGTRLTVV.

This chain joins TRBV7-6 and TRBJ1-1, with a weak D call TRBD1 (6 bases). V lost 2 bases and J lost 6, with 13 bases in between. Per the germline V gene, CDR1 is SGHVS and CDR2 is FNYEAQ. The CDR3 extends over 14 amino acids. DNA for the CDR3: TGTGCCAGCAGCTTAAAGGAGACAGGCCCTGAAGCTTTCTTT. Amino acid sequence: CASSLKETGPEAFF. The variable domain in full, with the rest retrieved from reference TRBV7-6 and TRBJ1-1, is GAGVSQSPRYKVTKRGQDVALRCDPISGHVSLYWYRQALGQGPEFLTYFNYEAQQDKSGLPNDRFSAERPEGSISTLTIQRTEQRDSAMYRCASSLKETGPEAFFGQGTRLTVV.

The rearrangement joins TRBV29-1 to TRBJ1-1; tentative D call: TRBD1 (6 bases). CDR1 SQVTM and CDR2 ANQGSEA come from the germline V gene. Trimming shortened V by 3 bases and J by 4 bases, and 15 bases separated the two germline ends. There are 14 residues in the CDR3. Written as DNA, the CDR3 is TGCAGCGTTGAGTGGCAGGGGAGGGCCACTGAAGCTTTCTTT. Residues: CSVEWQGRATEAFF.

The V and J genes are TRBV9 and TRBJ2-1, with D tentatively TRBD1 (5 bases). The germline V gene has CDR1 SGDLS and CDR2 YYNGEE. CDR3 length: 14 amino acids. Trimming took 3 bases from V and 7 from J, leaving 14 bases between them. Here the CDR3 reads CASSAPPGLNEQFF. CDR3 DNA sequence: TGTGCCAGCAGCGCCCCCCCAGGGTTGAATGAGCAGTTCTTC.

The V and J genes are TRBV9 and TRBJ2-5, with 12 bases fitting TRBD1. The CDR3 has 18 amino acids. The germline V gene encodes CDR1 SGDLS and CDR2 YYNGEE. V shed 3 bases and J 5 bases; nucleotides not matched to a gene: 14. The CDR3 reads CASSGRDRGREGFETQYF. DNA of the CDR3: TGTGCCAGCAGCGGCCGGGACAGGGGGCGCGAGGGGTTCGAGACCCAGTACTTC.

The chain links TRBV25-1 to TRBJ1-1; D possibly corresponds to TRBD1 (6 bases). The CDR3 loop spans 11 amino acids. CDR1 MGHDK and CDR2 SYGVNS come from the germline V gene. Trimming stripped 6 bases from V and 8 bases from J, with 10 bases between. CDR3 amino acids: CASSTGLEAFF. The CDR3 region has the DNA TGTGCCAGCAGCACAGGGTTGGAAGCTTTCTTT.

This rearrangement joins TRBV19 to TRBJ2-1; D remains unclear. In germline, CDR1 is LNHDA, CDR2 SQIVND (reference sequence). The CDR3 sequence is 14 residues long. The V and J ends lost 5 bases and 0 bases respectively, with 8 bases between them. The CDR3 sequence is CASSEESSYNEQFF. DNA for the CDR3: TGTGCCAGTAGTGAAGAAAGCTCCTACAATGAGCAGTTCTTC.

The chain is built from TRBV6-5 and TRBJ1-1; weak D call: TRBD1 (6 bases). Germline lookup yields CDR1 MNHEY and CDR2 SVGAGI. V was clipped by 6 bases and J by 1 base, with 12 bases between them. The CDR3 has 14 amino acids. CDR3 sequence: CASRAGHQNTEAFF. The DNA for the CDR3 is TGTGCCAGCAGGGCGGGACATCAGAACACTGAAGCTTTCTTT.

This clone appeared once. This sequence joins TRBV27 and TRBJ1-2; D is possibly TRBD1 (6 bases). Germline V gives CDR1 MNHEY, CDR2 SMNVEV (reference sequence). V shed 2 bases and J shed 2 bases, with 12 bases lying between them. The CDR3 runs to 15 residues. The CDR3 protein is CASSLIGGQNYGYTF. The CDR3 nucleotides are TGTGCCAGCAGTTTAATCGGGGGGCAAAACTATGGCTACACCTTC.

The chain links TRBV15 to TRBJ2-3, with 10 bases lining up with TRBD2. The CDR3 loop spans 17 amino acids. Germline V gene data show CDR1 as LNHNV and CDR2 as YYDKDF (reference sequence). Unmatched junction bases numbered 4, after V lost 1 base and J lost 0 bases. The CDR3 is CATSRGLAGISTDTQYF. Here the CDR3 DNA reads TGTGCCACCAGCAGAGGACTAGCGGGTATAAGCACAGATACGCAGTATTTT.

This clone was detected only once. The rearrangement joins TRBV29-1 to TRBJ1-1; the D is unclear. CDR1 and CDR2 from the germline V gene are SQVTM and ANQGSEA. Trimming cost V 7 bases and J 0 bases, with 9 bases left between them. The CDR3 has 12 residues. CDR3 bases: TGCAGCGCAGAGGACCTGAACACTGAAGCTTTCTTT. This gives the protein CSAEDLNTEAFF. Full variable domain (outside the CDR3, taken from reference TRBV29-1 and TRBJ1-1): SAVISQKPSRDICQRGTSLTIQCQVDSQVTMMFWYRQQPGQSLTLIATANQGSEATYESGFVIDKFPISRPNLTFSTLTVSNMSPEDSSIYLCSAEDLNTEAFFGQGTRLTVV.

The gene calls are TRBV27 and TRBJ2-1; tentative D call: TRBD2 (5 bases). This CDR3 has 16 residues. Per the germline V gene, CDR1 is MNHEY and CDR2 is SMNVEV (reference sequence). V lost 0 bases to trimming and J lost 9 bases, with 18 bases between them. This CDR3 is CASSLSSSSEGGEQFF. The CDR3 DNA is TGTGCCAGCAGTTTATCCTCTTCCTCTGAGGGCGGTGAGCAGTTCTTC.

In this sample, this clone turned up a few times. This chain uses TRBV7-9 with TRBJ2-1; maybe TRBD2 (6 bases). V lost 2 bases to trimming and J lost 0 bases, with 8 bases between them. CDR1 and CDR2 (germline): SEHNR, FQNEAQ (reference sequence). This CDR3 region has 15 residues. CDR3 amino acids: CASSLTGGSYNEQFF. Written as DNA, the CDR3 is TGTGCCAGCAGCTTAACCGGGGGCTCCTACAATGAGCAGTTCTTC.

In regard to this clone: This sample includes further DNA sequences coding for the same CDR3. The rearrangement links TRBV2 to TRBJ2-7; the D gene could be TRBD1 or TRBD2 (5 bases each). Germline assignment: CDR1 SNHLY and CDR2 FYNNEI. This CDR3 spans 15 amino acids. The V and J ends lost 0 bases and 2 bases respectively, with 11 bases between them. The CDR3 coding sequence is TGTGCCAGCAGTGAAGCTGGGGGACGGACCTACGAGCAGTACTTC. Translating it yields CASSEAGGRTYEQYF.

CDR3: CASSLAVPASGGAYEQYF. For the CDR3, the DNA is TGTGCCAGCAGCTTAGCTGTTCCGGCTAGCGGGGGGGCTTACGAGCAGTACTTC. This chain joins TRBV7-2 and TRBJ2-7; 12 bases fit TRBD2. The CDR3 loop spans 18 amino acids. The ends lost 0 bases at V and 4 bases at J; junction bases unmatched: 10. Germline CDR1 reads SGHTA; CDR2 reads FQGNSA.

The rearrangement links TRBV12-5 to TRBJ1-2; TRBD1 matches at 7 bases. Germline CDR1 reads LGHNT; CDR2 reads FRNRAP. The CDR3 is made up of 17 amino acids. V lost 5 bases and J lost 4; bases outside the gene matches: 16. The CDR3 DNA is TGTGCTAGTGGTCATCCGGGACAGAAGGTCCTACTCTATGGCTACACCTTC. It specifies CASGHPGQKVLLYGYTF. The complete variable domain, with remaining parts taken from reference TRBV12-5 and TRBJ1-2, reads DARVTQTPRHKVTEMGQEVTMRCQPILGHNTVFWYRQTMMQGLELLAYFRNRAPLDDSGMPKDRFSAEMPDATLATLKIQPSEPRDSAVYFCASGHPGQKVLLYGYTFGSGTRLTVV.

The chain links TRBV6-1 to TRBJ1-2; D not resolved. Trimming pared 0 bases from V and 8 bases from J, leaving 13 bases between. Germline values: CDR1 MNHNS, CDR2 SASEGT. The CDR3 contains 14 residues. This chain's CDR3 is CASSEAPQIEGYTF. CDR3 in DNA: TGTGCCAGCAGTGAAGCGCCCCAGATCGAGGGCTACACCTTC.

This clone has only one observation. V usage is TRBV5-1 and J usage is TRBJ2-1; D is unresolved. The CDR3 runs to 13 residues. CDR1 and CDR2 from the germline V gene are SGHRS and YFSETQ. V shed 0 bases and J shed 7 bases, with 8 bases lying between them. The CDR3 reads CASSLGLGNEQFF. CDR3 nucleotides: TGCGCCAGCAGCTTGGGCCTAGGGAATGAGCAGTTCTTC. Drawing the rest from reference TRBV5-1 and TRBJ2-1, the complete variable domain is KAGVTQTPRYLIKTRGQQVTLSCSPISGHRSVSWYQQTPGQGLQFLFEYFSETQRNKGNFPGRFSGRQFSNSRSEMNVSTLELGDSALYLCASSLGLGNEQFFGPGTRLTVL.

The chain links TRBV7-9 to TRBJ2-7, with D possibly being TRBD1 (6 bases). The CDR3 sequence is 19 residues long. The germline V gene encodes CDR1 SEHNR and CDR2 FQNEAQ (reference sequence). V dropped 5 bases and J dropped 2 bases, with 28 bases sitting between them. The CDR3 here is CASSLNPGQKVRGTYEQYF. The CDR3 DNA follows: TGTGCCAGCAGCCTAAACCCCGGACAGAAAGTTCGGGGCACCTACGAGCAGTACTTC.

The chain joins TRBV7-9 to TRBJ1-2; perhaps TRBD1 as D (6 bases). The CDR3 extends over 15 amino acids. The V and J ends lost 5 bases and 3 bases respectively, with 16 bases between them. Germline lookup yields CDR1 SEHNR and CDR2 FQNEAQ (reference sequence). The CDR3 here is CASSTSGGHYYGYTF. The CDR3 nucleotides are TGTGCCAGCAGCACTAGTGGGGGACATTACTATGGCTACACCTTC.